This TCR beta chain was observed in a study of lymphopenia after photon versus proton radiotherapy. Points from the study as a whole: Better survival with proton therapy was suggested as possible, not demonstrated. Post-nadir TCR diversity decline inversely tracked overall survival among those who died.

CDR3 length: 14 residues. V trimming: 3 bases; J trimming: 10 bases; junction bases outside the gene matches: 10. Germline-derived CDR1 and CDR2 are SGDLS and YYNGEE. Note on this clone: Antigen specificity is unknown.

TCRdb's copy holds only in-frame clones and misses some; the assay was immunoSEQ multiplex PCR. The data hold around 62,000 clones, with around 85% observed a single time. The sample was peripheral blood, taken from a patient treated with proton-based radiotherapy. V usage is TRBV9 and J usage is TRBJ1-2, with TRBD1 identical over 9 bases. The receptor comes from a man aged 55-75 years with pancreatic cancer. Here the CDR3 DNA reads TGTGCCAGCAGCGCTGGGACAGGGTCTGGGTACTACACCTTC. Translating it yields CASSAGTGSGYYTF.